This T cell receptor (beta chain) was captured in a study of blood T cell repertoires in COVID-19. Across the whole study: T cells, B-cell-depleted T cells, or PBMCs supplied cDNA or gDNA.

Per the study methods: Scientists estimated how many nucleated cells there were by amplifying reference gene primers. Assay: immunoSEQ multiplex PCR; the TCRdb copy retains only in-frame clones and omits some. V and J calls and clone size are given by that table; D and trimming were obtained from the DNA. The table has tens of thousands of clones, more than 90% seen once. The CDR3 spans 17 residues. The germline V gene has CDR1 SGHNT and CDR2 YENEEA. V lost 4 bases to trimming and J lost 0 bases; unmatched junction nucleotides: 10. The rearrangement links TRBV11-3 to TRBJ2-3; TRBD1 aligns across 7 bases. Sequenced input: peripheral blood. The receptor's source is a man in his sixties with acute or convalescent COVID-19. The CDR3 nucleotides are TGTGCCAGCAGCTCTCGAGACAGGGATACTAGCACAGATACGCAGTATTTT. Translated: CASSSRDRDTSTDTQYF.